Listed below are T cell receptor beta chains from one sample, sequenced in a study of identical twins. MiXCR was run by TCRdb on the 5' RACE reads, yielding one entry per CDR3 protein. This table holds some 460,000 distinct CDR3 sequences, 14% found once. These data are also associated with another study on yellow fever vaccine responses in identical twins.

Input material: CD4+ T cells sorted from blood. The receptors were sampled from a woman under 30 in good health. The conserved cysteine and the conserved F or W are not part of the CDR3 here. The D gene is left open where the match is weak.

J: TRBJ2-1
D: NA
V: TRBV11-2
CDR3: ASSLGRARNEQF

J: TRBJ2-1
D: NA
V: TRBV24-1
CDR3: ATSDRDKSSYNEQF

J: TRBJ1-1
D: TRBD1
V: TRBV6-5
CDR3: ASSYSGGNTEAF

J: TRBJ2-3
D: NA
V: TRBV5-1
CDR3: ASSLRTGTDTQY

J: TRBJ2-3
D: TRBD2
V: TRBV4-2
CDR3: ASSPSSGGESTDTQY

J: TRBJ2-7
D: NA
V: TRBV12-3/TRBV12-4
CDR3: ASSHQIGGPAVYEQY

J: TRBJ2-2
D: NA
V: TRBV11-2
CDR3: ASSLWQMNTGELF

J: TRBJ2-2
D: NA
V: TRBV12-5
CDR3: ASGLAPRAGPENTGELF

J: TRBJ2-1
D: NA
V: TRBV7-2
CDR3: ASSYALSSYNEQF

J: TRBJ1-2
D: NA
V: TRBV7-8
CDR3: ASSLGQLHYGYT

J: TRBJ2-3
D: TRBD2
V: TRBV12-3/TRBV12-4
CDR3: ASRPGRGRGADTQY

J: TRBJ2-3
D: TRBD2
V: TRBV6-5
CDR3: ASSFSGSTDTQY

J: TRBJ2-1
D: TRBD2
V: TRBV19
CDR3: ASSIVGLAGTNEQF

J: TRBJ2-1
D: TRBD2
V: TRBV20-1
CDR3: SARDSGLAVFNEQF

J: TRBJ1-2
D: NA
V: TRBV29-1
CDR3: SVDGEGSGYGYT

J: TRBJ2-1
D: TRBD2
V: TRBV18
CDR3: ASSPIAGNEQF

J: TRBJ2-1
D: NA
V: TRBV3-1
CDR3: ASSQEGYEQF

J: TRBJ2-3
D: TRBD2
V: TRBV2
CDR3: ASSEEGGTSYTDTQY

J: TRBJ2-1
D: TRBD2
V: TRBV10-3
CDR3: AISESSSGRYEQF

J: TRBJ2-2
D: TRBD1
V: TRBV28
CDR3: ASSPQGSRQDTGELF

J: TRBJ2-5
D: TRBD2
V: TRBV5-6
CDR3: ASSFLAGGHGGETQY

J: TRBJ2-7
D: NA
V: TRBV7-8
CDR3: ASSLVDSYEQY

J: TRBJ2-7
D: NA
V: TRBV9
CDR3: ASSLGTDTYEQY

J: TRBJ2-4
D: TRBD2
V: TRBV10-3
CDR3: AISETSGPKNIQY

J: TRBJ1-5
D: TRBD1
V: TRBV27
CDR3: ASSLIGGTVGGQPQH

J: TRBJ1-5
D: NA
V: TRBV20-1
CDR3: SARGTGGTEGPQH

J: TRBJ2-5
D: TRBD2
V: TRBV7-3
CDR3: ASSRLAGGIQETQY

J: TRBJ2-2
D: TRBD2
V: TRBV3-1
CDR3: ASSQDKLAGVPGELF

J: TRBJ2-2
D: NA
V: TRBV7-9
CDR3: ASRFLRGPNTGELF

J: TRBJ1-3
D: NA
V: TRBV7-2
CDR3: ASSLNPVDTIY

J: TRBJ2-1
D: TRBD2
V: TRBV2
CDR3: ASSESRGGINEQF

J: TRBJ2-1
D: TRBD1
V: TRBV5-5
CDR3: ASSLGPKGQVNEQF

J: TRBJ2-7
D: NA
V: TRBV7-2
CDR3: ASSLAATEQYYEQY

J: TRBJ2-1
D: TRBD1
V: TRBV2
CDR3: ASSDPASDRVNEQF

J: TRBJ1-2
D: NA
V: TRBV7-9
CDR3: ASSHFKDNYNYGYT

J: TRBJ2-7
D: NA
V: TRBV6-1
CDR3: ASTRTSEQY

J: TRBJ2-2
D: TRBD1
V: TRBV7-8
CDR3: ASSFDRQGPTGELF

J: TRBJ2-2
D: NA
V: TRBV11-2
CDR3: ASSSSTSNTGELF

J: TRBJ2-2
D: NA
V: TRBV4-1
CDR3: ASSQVPGANTGELF

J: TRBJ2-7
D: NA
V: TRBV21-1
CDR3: ASSKEGQGGAYEQY

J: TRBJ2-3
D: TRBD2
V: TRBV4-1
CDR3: ASSQDLDWGWREGSSTDTQY

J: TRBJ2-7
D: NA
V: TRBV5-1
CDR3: ASSLLHGSAYEQY

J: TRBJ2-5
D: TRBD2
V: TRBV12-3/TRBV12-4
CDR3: ASSSSSTTSGRAALQETQY

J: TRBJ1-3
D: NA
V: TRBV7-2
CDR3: ASSQQGFTGNTIY

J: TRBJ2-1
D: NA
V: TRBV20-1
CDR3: SAPGRSGENEQF

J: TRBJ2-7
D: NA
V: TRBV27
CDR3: ASSLGGNYYEQY

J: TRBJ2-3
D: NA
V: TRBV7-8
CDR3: ASSSSRERLATQY

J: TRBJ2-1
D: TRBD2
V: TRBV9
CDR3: ASSVEAPSAGARDEQF

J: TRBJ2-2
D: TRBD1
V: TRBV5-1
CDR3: ASSRDRGPGGELF

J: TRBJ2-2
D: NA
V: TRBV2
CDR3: ASIPSPGTGELF

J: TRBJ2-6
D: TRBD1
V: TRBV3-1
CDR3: ASAWDRGRSGANVLT

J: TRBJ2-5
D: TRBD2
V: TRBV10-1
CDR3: ASSELQGGETQY

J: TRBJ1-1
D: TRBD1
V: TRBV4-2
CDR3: ASSAGGSNTEAF

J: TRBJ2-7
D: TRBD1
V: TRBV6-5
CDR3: ASSYFGQAHPEQY